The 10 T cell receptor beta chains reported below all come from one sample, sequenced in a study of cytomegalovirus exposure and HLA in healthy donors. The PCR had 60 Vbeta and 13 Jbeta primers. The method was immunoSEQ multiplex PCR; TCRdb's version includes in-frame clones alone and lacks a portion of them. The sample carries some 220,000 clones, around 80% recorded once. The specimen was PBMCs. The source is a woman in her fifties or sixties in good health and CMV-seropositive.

CDR3 DNA: TGTGCCAGCAGGGCCAGGGGGCTTTCCGAGCAGTACTTC. Its protein product is CASRARGLSEQYF. The chain has TRBV28 and TRBJ2-7, with 8 bases identical to TRBD1. Germline V CDR1 and CDR2: MDHEN, SYDVKM. The ends lost 6 bases at V and 6 bases at J; junction bases unmatched: 7. This CDR3 has 13 residues.

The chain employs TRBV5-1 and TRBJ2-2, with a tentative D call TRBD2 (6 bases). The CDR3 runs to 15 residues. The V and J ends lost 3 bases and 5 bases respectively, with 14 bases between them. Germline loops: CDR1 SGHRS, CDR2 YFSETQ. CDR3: CASSSTSLATGELFF. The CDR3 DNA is TGCGCCAGCAGCTCCACCTCCCTAGCGACCGGGGAGCTGTTTTTT.

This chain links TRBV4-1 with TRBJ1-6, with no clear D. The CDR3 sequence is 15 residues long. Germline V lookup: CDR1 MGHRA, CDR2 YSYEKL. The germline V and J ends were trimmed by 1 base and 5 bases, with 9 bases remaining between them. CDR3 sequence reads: CASSQVAQNNSPLHF. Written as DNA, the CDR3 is TGCGCCAGCAGCCAAGTAGCCCAAAATAATTCACCCCTCCACTTT.

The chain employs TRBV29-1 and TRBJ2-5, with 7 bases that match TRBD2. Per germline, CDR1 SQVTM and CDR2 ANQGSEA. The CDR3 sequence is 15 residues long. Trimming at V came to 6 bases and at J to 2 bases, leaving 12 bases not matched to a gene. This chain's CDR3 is CSVGVGGSLQETQYF. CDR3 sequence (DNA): TGCAGCGTGGGAGTCGGGGGGAGTTTACAAGAGACCCAGTACTTC.

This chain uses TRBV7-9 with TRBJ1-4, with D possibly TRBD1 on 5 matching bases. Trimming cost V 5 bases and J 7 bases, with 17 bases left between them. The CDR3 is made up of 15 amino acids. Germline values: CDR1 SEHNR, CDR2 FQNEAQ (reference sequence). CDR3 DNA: TGTGCCAGCAGCACCGGGGGGTCTGCGGTTGAAAAACTGTTTTTT. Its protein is CASSTGGSAVEKLFF.

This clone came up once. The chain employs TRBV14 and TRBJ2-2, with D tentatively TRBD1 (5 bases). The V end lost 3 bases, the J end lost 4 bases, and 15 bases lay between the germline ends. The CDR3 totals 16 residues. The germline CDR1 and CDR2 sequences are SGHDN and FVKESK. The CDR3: CASSHWTRGFTGELFF. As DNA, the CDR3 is TGTGCCAGCAGCCATTGGACAAGGGGATTCACCGGGGAGCTGTTTTTT.

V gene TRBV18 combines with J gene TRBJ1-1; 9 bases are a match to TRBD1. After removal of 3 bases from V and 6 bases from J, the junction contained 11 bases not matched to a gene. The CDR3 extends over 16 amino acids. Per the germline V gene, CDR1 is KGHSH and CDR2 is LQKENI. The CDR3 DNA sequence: TGTGCCAGCTCACCCGGACAGGGGACGGTAATTGCTGAAGCTTTCTTT. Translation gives CASSPGQGTVIAEAFF.

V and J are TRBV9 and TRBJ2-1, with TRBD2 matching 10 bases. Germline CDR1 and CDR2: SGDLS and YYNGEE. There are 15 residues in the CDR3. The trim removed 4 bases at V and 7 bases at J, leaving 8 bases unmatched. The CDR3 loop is CASSPSGTSENEQFF. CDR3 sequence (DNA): TGTGCCAGCAGCCCCTCCGGGACTAGCGAGAATGAGCAGTTCTTC.

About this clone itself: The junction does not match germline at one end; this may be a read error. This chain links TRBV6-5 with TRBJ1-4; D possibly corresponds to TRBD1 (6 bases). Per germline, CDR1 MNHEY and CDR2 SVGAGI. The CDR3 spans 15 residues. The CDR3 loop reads CASSLAGQHNEKLIF. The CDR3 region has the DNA TGTGCCAGCAGTCTGGCCGGACAGCATAATGAAAAACTGATTTTT.

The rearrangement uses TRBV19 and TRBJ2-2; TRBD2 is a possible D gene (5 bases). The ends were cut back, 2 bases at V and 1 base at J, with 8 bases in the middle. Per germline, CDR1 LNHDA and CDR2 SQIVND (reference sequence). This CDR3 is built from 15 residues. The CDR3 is CASSIRAGNTGELFF. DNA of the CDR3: TGTGCCAGTAGTATAAGGGCGGGGAACACCGGGGAGCTGTTTTTT.